This TCR beta chain was sequenced during a study of T cell responses to AZD1222 COVID-19 vaccine (dated by TCRdb to the early 2020s). For the wider study: Because spike-specific TCR depth and breadth did not differ between the two schedules, AZD1222 recipients who got a second dose at roughly 4 weeks were pooled with those who got a second dose at roughly 12 weeks. TCR sequencing covered over 230 trial participants: 200 to 220 given two doses of AZD1222 and around 25 given two doses of MenACWY control vaccine. Enrollment into the trials was organized by age into subgroups of 18-55, 56-69 and 70-plus years, and those subgroups contained about 150, 27 and 61 TCR-sequenced participants, respectively.

Interpreted using the paper, the time point label stands for: baseline before first vaccination. Vaccinee samples were obtained from the UK trials COV001 and COV002, which included a single-blind randomized controlled phase 2/3 trial of AZD1222 (ChAdOx1 nCoV-19) in healthy adults. For TCRbeta chain sequencing, PBMC samples from trial participants were taken at day 0 and at day 28 after the second dose. There are 13 amino acids in the CDR3, from cysteine to phenylalanine inclusive. Left in the record is the CDR3 DNA by itself, 39 bases read in frame from the first base. The junction carries 6 bases between V and J, which are trimmed by 3 bases and 3 bases respectively. The paper's findings and limits, for the study overall: Participants were mostly white British, with more females than males. The authors suggested clonal diversity may have been underestimated. The 56-69-year group was small, and its depth increase did not reach significance, likely because of low power. No day 14 peak-response samples were available, so repertoires were characterized only after the peak T cell response. The whole spike protein was spanned by vaccine-associated CD4 TCRs, and dominant responses were seen in regions 160-218 and 743-854. Conclusions about previously exposed vaccinees are limited because only six or seven AZD1222 recipients were SARS-CoV-2 seropositive at baseline. After two AZD1222 doses, spike-specific TCR breadth and depth were significantly higher than at day 0 and than in MenACWY recipients. Reportedly, close to half of the unique spike-specific TCRs recognized epitopes lying outside the regions that are mutated in the B.1.351 and B.1.1.7 variants.

Comment on this clone: The specificity of this receptor is unknown. Base-call qualities are not available, and no considerably larger clone is one nucleotide away.

The CDR3 regions of human TCRbeta chains were analyzed by immunosequencing. The study's own analysis went as follows. Repertoire TCRs were checked for matches against a reference library of SARS-CoV-2-specific TCRs that had been generated using the MIRA antigen-specificity platform. Breadth was defined as the fraction of unique TCRs that were SARS-CoV-2-associated, and depth was defined as the fraction of total T cells that were SARS-CoV-2-associated. Using the MIRA data, each spike-specific TCR was mapped to the spike region that the TCR reacts to and placed in a CD4 or CD8 class. Log10-transformed breadth and depth values were compared by one-way ANOVA with Sidak's multiple comparisons tests. TCRdb provides this immuneACCESS table in a form limited to in-frame rearrangements. Some clones are lacking; in checked studies, under half of them reflect an unresolved V gene, and why the rest are absent is not known. V and J calls and clone size are given by that table; D and trimming were obtained from the DNA. The sample table shows about 59,000 clones, and 80% to 85% are seen once. Around 7.5% of the sample comes from the top ten.

Sequences were derived from peripheral blood, sampled on day 0 of AZD1222 vaccination. The chain is encoded by TRBV12-3 or TRBV12-4 joined to TRBJ1-5; the D gene cannot be resolved reliably. This sequence originates from an adult in good health. The DNA is as follows: TGTGCCAGCAGTTTTGGGCTCAATCAGCCCCAGCATTTT. It encodes CASSFGLNQPQHF.